The rows below give T cell receptor beta chains drawn from one sample of a study of CD8+CD57+ T cells in acquired aplastic anemia. TCRdb reanalysed the reads using MiXCR and keeps one entry per CDR3 protein. This sample has hundreds of thousands of distinct CDR3 sequences; roughly 34% occur once, and the top ten carry 0.8% to 0.85%. Sequencing was carried out using sorted CD4+, CD8+, or CD8+CD57+ T cells (not recorded which) from PBMCs. Source of these receptors: a human donor with aplastic anemia. Both conserved end residues are trimmed from each CDR3. D genes are given only for firm matches. Clone size is not always given. Where it is, it says once, few, many or a class for expanded clones.

size: -; V: TRBV25-1; D: -; J: TRBJ1-1; length: 11; CDR3: ASSEFLNTEAF
size: -; V: TRBV3-1; D: TRBD2; J: TRBJ2-2; length: 15; CDR3: ASSQTSGGLYTGELF
size: few; V: TRBV15; D: TRBD1; J: TRBJ2-3; length: 14; CDR3: ATSRDQGASTDTQY
size: many; V: TRBV9; D: -; J: TRBJ2-7; length: 12; CDR3: ASSATSPDYEQY
size: many; V: TRBV20-1; D: TRBD1; J: TRBJ2-7; length: 12; CDR3: SAARDRGSYEQY
size: many; V: TRBV7-2; D: TRBD2; J: TRBJ2-7; length: 12; CDR3: ASSTGTSAYEQY
size: -; V: TRBV29-1; D: TRBD1; J: TRBJ1-3; length: 12; CDR3: SVVGQGGGNTIY
size: -; V: TRBV4-3; D: TRBD2; J: TRBJ2-1; length: 14; CDR3: ASSQDHRGGHHEQF
size: -; V: TRBV2; D: -; J: TRBJ1-4; length: 11; CDR3: ASRTARNEKLF
size: many; V: TRBV2; D: -; J: TRBJ2-3; length: 12; CDR3: ASSYTDTTDTQY
size: -; V: TRBV6-9; D: TRBD1; J: TRBJ1-1; length: 16; CDR3: ASSHRTGGVNRNTEAF
size: -; V: TRBV25-1; D: TRBD2; J: TRBJ2-7; length: 13; CDR3: ASSPPGLATYEQY
size: -; V: TRBV7-9; D: TRBD1; J: TRBJ1-1; length: 10; CDR3: ASSKTGIEAF
size: -; V: TRBV20-1; D: -; J: TRBJ1-4; length: 11; CDR3: SARVTTNEKLF
size: -; V: TRBV7-6; D: -; J: TRBJ2-7; length: 11; CDR3: ASSLGDTYEQY
size: many; V: TRBV12-3/TRBV12-4; D: -; J: TRBJ1-6; length: 9; CDR3: ASSRSSPLH
size: -; V: TRBV19; D: TRBD1; J: TRBJ1-3; length: 14; CDR3: ASSMSWGTVGNTIY
size: many; V: TRBV7-3; D: TRBD2; J: TRBJ2-3; length: 16; CDR3: ASSLTPTWTSITDTQY
size: few; V: TRBV13; D: -; J: TRBJ1-2; length: 12; CDR3: ASSTKGRNYGYT
size: few; V: TRBV2; D: TRBD2; J: TRBJ2-7; length: 11; CDR3: ASKRLAGYEQY
size: -; V: TRBV24-1; D: TRBD2; J: TRBJ2-5; length: 14; CDR3: ASSQDSGGAEETQY
size: -; V: TRBV7-2; D: -; J: TRBJ1-1; length: 11; CDR3: ASKIDGGGEAF
size: -; V: TRBV24-1; D: -; J: TRBJ2-5; length: 13; CDR3: ATSDAGKRGETQY
size: -; V: TRBV10-3; D: -; J: TRBJ1-1; length: 12; CDR3: ASSLGQISTEAF
size: many; V: TRBV9; D: TRBD2; J: TRBJ2-5; length: 13; CDR3: ASSVGLAVQETQY
size: many; V: TRBV15; D: TRBD2; J: TRBJ2-3; length: 14; CDR3: ATSRDLAGEADTQY
size: -; V: TRBV11-2; D: TRBD2; J: TRBJ2-2; length: 16; CDR3: ASSLDEWGTSSTGELF
size: -; V: TRBV2; D: -; J: TRBJ2-7; length: 11; CDR3: ASSDGHDYEQY
size: -; V: TRBV4-2; D: -; J: TRBJ1-4; length: 13; CDR3: ASSPQVGGGEKLF
size: -; V: TRBV15; D: -; J: TRBJ1-3; length: 14; CDR3: ASRTGGGSSGNTIY
size: -; V: TRBV27; D: -; J: TRBJ2-3; length: 14; CDR3: ASSPFHLGGADTQY
size: -; V: TRBV4-3; D: TRBD1; J: TRBJ1-2; length: 13; CDR3: ASSQVPGQGYGYT
size: -; V: TRBV5-1; D: -; J: TRBJ1-3; length: 13; CDR3: ASSLVGGTGYTIY
size: few; V: TRBV7-2; D: TRBD2; J: TRBJ2-3; length: 11; CDR3: ASSLERTSGTY
size: many; V: TRBV10-2; D: TRBD2; J: TRBJ2-2; length: 14; CDR3: ASSDPKREWAGELF
size: many; V: TRBV9; D: TRBD2; J: TRBJ2-3; length: 12; CDR3: ASSLGLATDTQY
size: -; V: TRBV25-1; D: TRBD1; J: TRBJ1-2; length: 12; CDR3: ASSGSSGGYGYT
size: few; V: TRBV25-1; D: -; J: TRBJ1-6; length: 12; CDR3: ASSPRQMNSPLH
size: many; V: TRBV20-1; D: -; J: TRBJ2-1; length: 12; CDR3: SAAPHSSYNEQF
size: -; V: TRBV20-1; D: -; J: TRBJ2-3; length: 11; CDR3: SAWAGGTDTQY
size: many; V: TRBV2; D: -; J: TRBJ2-2; length: 11; CDR3: ASRESYTGELF
size: few; V: TRBV11-2; D: TRBD2; J: TRBJ2-1; length: 15; CDR3: ASSVSAPSGTYNEQF
size: few; V: TRBV20-1; D: -; J: TRBJ2-3; length: 11; CDR3: SARTKSTDTQY
size: -; V: TRBV29-1; D: -; J: TRBJ1-2; length: 9; CDR3: SVGAEEGYT
size: -; V: TRBV10-1; D: -; J: TRBJ2-7; length: 12; CDR3: ASSESRRGGEQY
size: -; V: TRBV25-1; D: -; J: TRBJ2-1; length: 14; CDR3: ASSTDTGPGDNEQF